This T cell receptor beta chain was captured in a study of T cells in tuberculosis. Study-level findings and limits: Classification accuracy was 75% to 90% (AUROC under 0.95) with the GMM-specific repertoire. Active tuberculosis alpha repertoires lay closer to GMM-specific TCRs than controls'.

Each clinical donor contributed on average roughly 100,000 T cells from unsorted cryopreserved PBMC. Generated by immunoSEQ multiplex PCR, the TCRdb table keeps only in-frame clones and is missing some. The sample comprises over 35,000 clones, approximately 95% of which are singletons, and 3% to 4% rests with the top ten. The CDR3 spans 17 residues. Unmatched junction bases numbered 8, after V lost 0 bases and J lost 3 bases. Germline CDR1 and CDR2: SGHAT and FQNNGV. Notes on this clone: Antigen specificity is unknown.

The sequencing input was PBMCs. The receptor's source is a donor between 5 and 29 years old with latent tuberculosis or without tuberculosis infection. V usage is TRBV11-2 and J usage is TRBJ2-3; 8 bases map to TRBD2. CDR3 region: CASSLDYGGAETDTQYF. CDR3 coding DNA: TGTGCCAGCAGCTTAGACTACGGGGGGGCTGAGACAGATACGCAGTATTTT. Complete variable domain (other parts from reference TRBV11-2 and TRBJ2-3): EAGVAQSPRYKIIEKRQSVAFWCNPISGHATLYWYQQILGQGPKLLIQFQNNGVVDDSQLPKDRFSAERLKGVDSTLKIQPAKLEDSAVYLCASSLDYGGAETDTQYFGPGTRLTVL.